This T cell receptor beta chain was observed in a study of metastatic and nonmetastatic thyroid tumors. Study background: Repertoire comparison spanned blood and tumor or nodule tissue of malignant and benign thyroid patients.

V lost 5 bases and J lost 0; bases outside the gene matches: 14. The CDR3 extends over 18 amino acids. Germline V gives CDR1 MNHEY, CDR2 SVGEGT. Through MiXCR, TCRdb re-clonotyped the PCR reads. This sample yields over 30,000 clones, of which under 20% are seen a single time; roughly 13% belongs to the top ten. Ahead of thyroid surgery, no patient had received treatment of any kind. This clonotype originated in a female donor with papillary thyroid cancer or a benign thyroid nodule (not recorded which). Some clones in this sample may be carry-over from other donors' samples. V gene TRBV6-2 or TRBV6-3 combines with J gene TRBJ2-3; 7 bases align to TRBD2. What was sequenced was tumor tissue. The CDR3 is CASSPDSWRELSTDTQYF. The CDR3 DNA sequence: TGTGCCAGCAGTCCGGATTCTTGGCGGGAGCTTAGCACAGATACGCAGTATTTT.